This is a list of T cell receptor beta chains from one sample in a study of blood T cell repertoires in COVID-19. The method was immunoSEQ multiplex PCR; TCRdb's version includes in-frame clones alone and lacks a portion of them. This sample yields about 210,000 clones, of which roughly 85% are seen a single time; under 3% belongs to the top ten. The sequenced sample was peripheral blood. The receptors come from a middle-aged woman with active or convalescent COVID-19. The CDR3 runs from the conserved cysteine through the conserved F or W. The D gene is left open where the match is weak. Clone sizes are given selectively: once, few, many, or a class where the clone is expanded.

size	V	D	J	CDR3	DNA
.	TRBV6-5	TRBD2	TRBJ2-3	CASSYASGTRDTQYF	TGTGCCAGCAGTTACGCTAGCGGAACCCGAGATACGCAGTATTTT
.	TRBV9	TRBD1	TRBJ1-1	CASSVDRGTMNTEAFF	TGTGCCAGCAGCGTTGACAGGGGGACCATGAACACTGAAGCTTTCTTT
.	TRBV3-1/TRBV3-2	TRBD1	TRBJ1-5	CASSQGRTGISNQPQHF	TGTGCCAGCAGCCAGGGGAGGACAGGAATAAGCAATCAGCCCCAGCATTTT
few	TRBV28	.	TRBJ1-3	CASSPMGPGNTIYF	TGTGCCAGCAGCCCGATGGGGCCCGGAAACACCATATATTTT
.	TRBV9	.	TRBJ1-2	CASSGAGTLSNYGYTF	TGTGCCAGCAGCGGCGCCGGGACACTCTCTAACTATGGCTACACCTTC
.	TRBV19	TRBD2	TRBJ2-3	CASRILAGDTDTQYF	TGTGCCAGTAGGATCCTAGCGGGGGATACAGATACGCAGTATTTT
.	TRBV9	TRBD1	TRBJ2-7	CASSAGDRGLYEQYF	TGTGCCAGCAGCGCGGGGGACAGGGGCCTCTACGAGCAGTACTTC
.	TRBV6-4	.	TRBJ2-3	CASSDSNRGPRGTDTQYF	TGTGCCAGCAGTGACTCGAACCGCGGGCCACGGGGCACAGATACGCAGTATTTT
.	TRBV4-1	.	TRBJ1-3	CASSQDDSGFVNTIYF	TGCGCCAGCAGCCAAGATGATTCGGGGTTTGTAAACACCATATATTTT
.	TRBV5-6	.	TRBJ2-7	CASSLRRDSYSYEQYF	TGTGCCAGCAGCTTACGGAGGGACAGTTACTCCTACGAGCAGTACTTC
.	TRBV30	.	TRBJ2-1	CAWTQGLARYNEQFF	TGTGCCTGGACCCAGGGGCTAGCACGGTACAATGAGCAGTTCTTC
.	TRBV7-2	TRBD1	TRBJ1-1	CASSPRRDRIGGTEAFF	TGTGCCAGCAGCCCCCGCCGGGACAGGATAGGGGGCACTGAAGCTTTCTTT
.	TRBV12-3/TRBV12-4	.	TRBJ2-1	CASTRSGQDEQFF	TGTGCCAGCACCCGGTCAGGGCAGGATGAGCAGTTCTTC
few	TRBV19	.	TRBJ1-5	CASSSGTIGNQPQHF	TGTGCCAGTAGTTCTGGGACTATCGGGAATCAGCCCCAGCATTTT
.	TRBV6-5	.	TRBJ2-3	CASGGGVDTQYF	TGTGCCAGCGGAGGCGGGGTAGATACGCAGTATTTT
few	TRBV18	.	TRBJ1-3	CASSKSKLGGNTIYF	TGTGCCAGCTCAAAGTCGAAGCTAGGCGGAAACACCATATATTTT
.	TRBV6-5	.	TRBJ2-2	CASSSGVTGELFF	TGTGCCAGCAGCTCGGGAGTCACCGGGGAGCTGTTTTTT
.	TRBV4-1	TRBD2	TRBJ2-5	CASSQDSASGGAGETQYF	TGCGCCAGCAGCCAAGATTCGGCTAGCGGGGGGGCGGGGGAGACCCAGTACTTC
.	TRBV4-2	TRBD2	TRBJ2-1	CASSQEIGRLAGGSYNEQFF	TGTGCCAGCAGCCAAGAAATTGGGCGACTAGCGGGTGGGTCCTACAATGAGCAGTTCTTC
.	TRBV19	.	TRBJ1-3	CATQEQANSGNTIYF	TGTGCCACCCAGGAACAGGCCAACTCTGGAAACACCATATATTTT
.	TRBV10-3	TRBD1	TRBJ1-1	CAIRSGQGDTEAFF	TGTGCCATCAGGAGTGGACAGGGTGACACTGAAGCTTTCTTT
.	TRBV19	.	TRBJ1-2	CASSIQGQYGYTF	TGTGCCAGTAGTATTCAGGGACAATATGGCTACACCTTC
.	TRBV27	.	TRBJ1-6	CASSLVGATNSPLHF	TGTGCCAGCAGTTTAGTGGGGGCTACTAATTCACCCCTCCACTTT
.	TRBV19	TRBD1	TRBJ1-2	CASGQGTYGYTF	TGTGCCAGTGGACAGGGGACCTACGGCTACACCTTC
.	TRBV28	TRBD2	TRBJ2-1	CASSLRLGLAGASSYNEQFF	TGTGCCAGCAGTTTAAGGTTAGGACTAGCGGGGGCCAGCTCCTACAATGAGCAGTTCTTC
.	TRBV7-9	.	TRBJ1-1	CASSLLQGLTTEAFF	TGTGCCAGCAGCCTATTACAGGGTCTCACCACCGAAGCTTTCTTT
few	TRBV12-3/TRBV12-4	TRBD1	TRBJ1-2	CASSRTGTYGYTF	TGTGCCAGCAGTCGGACAGGGACCTATGGCTACACCTTC
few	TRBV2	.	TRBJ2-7	CASQALARRDAYEQYF	TGTGCCAGCCAGGCCCTGGCACGCCGAGACGCCTACGAGCAGTACTTC
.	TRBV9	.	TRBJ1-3	CASSGAGFSTLSGNTIYF	TGTGCCAGCAGCGGAGCGGGATTTTCGACCCTCTCTGGAAACACCATATATTTT
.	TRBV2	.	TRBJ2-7	CATQPSYSSYEQYF	TGTGCCACTCAGCCCTCATACAGCTCCTACGAGCAGTACTTC
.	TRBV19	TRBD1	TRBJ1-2	CASSRLERTGASPGYTF	TGTGCCAGTAGTAGACTCGAAAGGACAGGGGCGTCGCCAGGCTACACCTTC
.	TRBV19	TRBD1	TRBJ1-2	CASSAGTGPIYGYTF	TGTGCCAGTAGCGCCGGGACAGGGCCTATCTATGGCTACACCTTC
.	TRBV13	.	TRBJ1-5	CASSLRGEGGNQPQHF	TGTGCCAGCAGCTTGCGGGGGGAAGGAGGCAATCAGCCCCAGCATTTT